This TCR beta chain was captured in a study of glioma-infiltrating T cells. This clonotype was observed many times. No antigen is known for it. CDR1 and CDR2 from the germline V gene are DFQATT and SNEGSKA (reference sequence). CDR3 length equals 14 residues. Trimming took off 0 bases at V and 4 bases at J, with 9 bases between the two ends. Study results and limitations: Tissue and blood shared very few CDR3 sequences. Gliomas, especially low-grade, showed above-expected tissue-blood divergence; non-neoplastic patients showed below.

TCR alpha and beta CDR3 regions were amplified from RNA using iRepertoire nested multiplex PCR. Input was about 85-450 ng of tissue mRNA or PBMC total RNA. TCRdb called the multiplex PCR reads again in MiXCR, with one record for every CDR3 protein. Found here are over 70,000 distinct CDR3 sequences, under 30% of them singletons; the top ten hold roughly 7%. The sequence derives from a human donor with low-grade glioma or glioblastoma, undergoing nonglioma brain surgery, or in good health (not recorded which). Sequencing was carried out using glioma tissue, nonneoplastic brain tissue, or PBMCs (not recorded which). The chain recombines TRBV20-1 with TRBJ2-2; D is uncertain. DNA for the CDR3: TGCAGTGCTAGAGATACCGGGTCCACCGGGGAGCTGTTTTTT. Its translation is CSARDTGSTGELFF.